This T cell receptor (beta chain) was obtained from a study of beta chain features in type 1 diabetes. There are many counts of this clone. Its antigen is currently unknown. This CDR3 is also generated by other DNA sequences in the sample. Expressed TCRB transcripts were sequenced because the isolated RNA had all been reverse transcribed beforehand. Mean read depth for naive, central memory and regulatory T cell samples was several million reads. The repertoire was sequenced with immunoSEQ multiplex PCR; TCRdb's copy has only in-frame clones and lacks some. Of 120,000 to 150,000 clones listed, 10% to 15% are singletons. Study observations and caveats: A moderate, significant TCRB CDR3 shortening appeared in type 1 diabetes across four CD4+ subsets. Compared with healthy donors, patients appeared to share more similar naive, central memory and regulatory TCRB repertoires.

Via CD45RO/CCR7/CD25/CD127/CD95/CD27, cells of the CD4+ naive, central memory, regulatory and stem cell-like memory subsets were sorted. Populations obtained by sorting all exceeded 95% purity. This CDR3 comprises 12 residues. Trimming took off 9 bases at V and 4 bases at J, with 9 bases between the two ends. In germline, CDR1 is MDHEN, CDR2 SYDVKM. Source material: central memory CD4+ T cells from blood. The sequence was obtained from a man between 18 and 35 years old with type 1 diabetes. V gene TRBV28 combines with J gene TRBJ1-4; D ambiguous. CDR3 DNA sequence: TGTGCCAGTTCAGGCGGTAATGAAAAACTGTTTTTT. Protein sequence: CASSGGNEKLFF.